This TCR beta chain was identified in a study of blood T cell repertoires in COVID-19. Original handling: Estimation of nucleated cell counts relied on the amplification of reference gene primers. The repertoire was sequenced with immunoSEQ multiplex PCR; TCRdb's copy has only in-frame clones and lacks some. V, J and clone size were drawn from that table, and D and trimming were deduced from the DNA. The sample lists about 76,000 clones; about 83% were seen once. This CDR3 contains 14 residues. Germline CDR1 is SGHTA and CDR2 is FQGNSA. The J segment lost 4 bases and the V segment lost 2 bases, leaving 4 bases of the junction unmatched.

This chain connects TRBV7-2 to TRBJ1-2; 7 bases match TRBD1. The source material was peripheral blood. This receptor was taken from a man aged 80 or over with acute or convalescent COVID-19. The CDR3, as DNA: TGTGCCAGCAGCTTATCCGGGACAGCCTATGGCTACACCTTC. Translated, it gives CASSLSGTAYGYTF.